These 13 T cell receptor beta chains were all obtained from the same sample, sequenced in a study of T-cell reconstitution after alpha-beta-depleted transplantation in children. TCRbeta library construction was performed incorporating unique molecular identifiers. TCRdb independently ran MiXCR on the PCR reads; one entry per CDR3 protein. The sample contains a few hundred thousand distinct CDR3 sequences, 10% of which appear only once. The sample consisted of PBMCs from the stem cell graft donor, taken from the stem cell graft. These receptors all stem from a human donor who donated a stem cell graft to a child with acute lymphoblastic leukemia.

This clonotype appeared a few times. The CDR3 loop reads CASSLRTGMVLTF. The CDR3, as DNA: TGTGCCAGCAGCCTACGGACGGGTATGGTCCTGACTTTC. The chain has TRBV9 and TRBJ2-6; D is unclear. Per germline, CDR1 SGDLS and CDR2 YYNGEE. The CDR3 covers 13 residues. Deletions cut 4 bases from V and 13 bases from J, with 15 bases between.

This clonotype was counted many times. The rearrangement links TRBV27 to TRBJ2-4; 7 bases match TRBD1. J lost 6 bases, V lost 5 bases, and 7 bases had no gene match. Germline V gene data show CDR1 as MNHEY and CDR2 as SMNVEV (reference sequence). The CDR3 is made up of 14 amino acids. DNA of the CDR3: TGTGCCAGCAGTGCGGTACAGGGGCGAAACATTCAGTACTTC. As protein: CASSAVQGRNIQYF.

This clonotype appeared many times. The rearrangement joins TRBV24-1 to TRBJ2-3, with a possible D match to TRBD2 (5 bases). The germline gives CDR1 KGHDR, CDR2 SFDVKD. This CDR3 is built from 17 residues. V shed 4 bases and J shed 1 base, with 17 bases lying between them. The CDR3 region has the DNA TGTGCCACCAGTGACTTCGATCCGGGAACCCGCACAGATACGCAGTATTTT. Translation: CATSDFDPGTRTDTQYF.

This clonotype was seen a few times. The chain has TRBV7-8 and TRBJ2-7; D might be TRBD2 (6 bases). The germline CDR1 and CDR2 sequences are SGHVS and FQNEAQ. CDR3 size: 15 residues. Deletions cut 5 bases from V and 2 bases from J, with 16 bases between. The CDR3 spells CASSNPWEVTYEQYF. The CDR3 DNA follows: TGTGCCAGCAGCAACCCCTGGGAGGTGACCTACGAGCAGTACTTC. Supplemented by reference TRBV7-8 and TRBJ2-7, the full variable domain reads GAGVSQSPRYKVAKRGQDVALRCDPISGHVSLFWYQQALGQGPEFLTYFQNEAQLDKSGLPSDRFFAERPEGSVSTLKIQRTQQEDSAVYLCASSNPWEVTYEQYFGPGTRLTVT.

This clonotype was detected many times. This sequence joins TRBV9 and TRBJ2-2, with a weak D call TRBD2 (6 bases). Germline V CDR1 and CDR2: SGDLS, YYNGEE. This CDR3 has 12 residues. The germline V and J ends were trimmed by 4 bases and 5 bases, with 6 bases remaining between them. The CDR3 region is CASSRETGELFF. CDR3 DNA sequence: TGTGCCAGCAGCCGGGAGACCGGGGAGCTGTTTTTT.

This chain uses TRBV11-2 with TRBJ1-1, with a tentative D call TRBD1 (5 bases). This CDR3 contains 14 residues. Per the germline V gene, CDR1 is SGHAT and CDR2 is FQNNGV. The V end lost 3 bases, the J end lost 6 bases, and 14 bases lay between the germline ends. The CDR3 nucleotides read TGTGCCAGCAGCTTCCTTCAGCAGGGCGCTGAAGCTTTCTTT. Translating gives CASSFLQQGAEAFF.

The chain carries TRBV7-9 and TRBJ1-1, with 7 bases lining up with TRBD1. Trimming removed 5 bases from V and 11 bases from J; junction bases left unmatched: 5. CDR1 and CDR2 from the germline V gene are SEHNR and FQNEAQ (reference sequence). The CDR3 has 11 residues. The CDR3 nucleotides read TGTGCCAGCAGCCCTCAGGGGGACGCTTTCTTT. Translated: CASSPQGDAFF.

This chain joins TRBV20-1 and TRBJ1-2; D gene ambiguous. The CDR3 length is 11 residues. Germline lookup yields CDR1 DFQATT and CDR2 SNEGSKA (reference sequence). Deletions cut 3 bases from V and 6 bases from J, with 8 bases between. This CDR3 is CSARATHGYTF. The CDR3 DNA reads TGCAGTGCTAGGGCCACGCATGGCTACACCTTC.

In this sample, this clonotype turned up a few times. The chain employs TRBV20-1 and TRBJ2-7; TRBD2 agrees at 8 bases. This CDR3 comprises 13 residues. Germline trimming cut 1 base from V and 3 bases from J; bases unmatched to any gene: 2. Germline values: CDR1 DFQATT, CDR2 SNEGSKA (reference sequence). As DNA, the CDR3 is TGCAGTGCTAGAGTTACTAGCGGCTACGAGCAGTACTTC. Protein sequence: CSARVTSGYEQYF.

This clonotype was counted ten times or more. The V gene is TRBV4-3, the J gene TRBJ1-1; TRBD1 is a possible D gene (6 bases). This CDR3 is 17 amino acids long. Germline V lookup: CDR1 LGHNA, CDR2 YSLEER. Trimming shortened V by 1 base and J by 0 bases, and 15 bases separated the two germline ends. CDR3 amino acids: CASSQVLVGGMNTEAFF. Written as DNA, the CDR3 is TGCGCCAGCAGCCAAGTTTTGGTAGGGGGTATGAACACTGAAGCTTTCTTT.

The chain couples TRBV7-9 to TRBJ1-1; D perhaps matches TRBD1 (6 bases). Between the trimmed V and J ends, which lost 0 bases and 4 bases, there was a span of 12 bases. This CDR3 spans 15 amino acids. Germline V CDR1 and CDR2: SEHNR, FQNEAQ (reference sequence). CDR3 nucleotides: TGTGCCAGCAGCTTAGCGGTGGGGGGCGTCACTGAAGCTTTCTTT. Translated, it gives CASSLAVGGVTEAFF.

This clonotype was recorded many times. V is TRBV9 and J is TRBJ2-5; 15 nucleotides match TRBD2. Per the germline V gene, CDR1 is SGDLS and CDR2 is YYNGEE. The V gene end was trimmed by 3 bases and the J gene end by 5 bases; junction bases not matched to a gene: 8. The CDR3 is 17 residues long. CDR3 DNA sequence: TGTGCCAGCAGCGCCACACAGGGACTAGCGGGAGGCGAGACCCAGTACTTC. This translates into CASSATQGLAGGETQYF.

This chain joins TRBV6-2 or TRBV6-3 and TRBJ2-3; 7 nucleotides match TRBD1. Germline CDR1 and CDR2: MNHEY and SVGEGT. Germline trimming cut 6 bases from V and 0 bases from J; bases unmatched to any gene: 6. The CDR3 consists of 15 residues. The CDR3 here is CASSPLTGSTDTQYF. The CDR3 nucleotides read TGTGCCAGCAGCCCGCTGACAGGGAGCACAGATACGCAGTATTTT.